The rows below give T cell receptor beta chains drawn from one sample of a study of OX40 agonist ivuxolimab in advanced cancers. This table comes from immunoSEQ multiplex PCR, and its TCRdb copy is limited to in-frame clones, with some not included. This table holds about 82,000 clones, approximately 90% found once. The sequences come from CD4+ or CD8+ T cells sorted from blood, collected in a trial of the OX40 agonist ivuxolimab. The origin of the receptors is an adult with an advanced solid tumor such as melanoma, head and neck, liver or kidney cancer. CDR3s include the opening cysteine and the closing phenylalanine or tryptophan. D genes are given only for firm matches. Expanded clones are given a class, and other clones once, few, many or no size at all.

v_call: TRBV27
clone_size: NA
d_call: NA
cdr3_length: 13
j_call: TRBJ2-1
cdr3_nt: TGTGCCAGCAGTTTATTCCGTTACAATGAGCAGTTCTTC
cdr3_aa: CASSLFRYNEQFF

v_call: TRBV7-6
clone_size: once
d_call: NA
cdr3_length: 14
j_call: TRBJ1-5
cdr3_nt: TGTGCCAGCAGCGGAACAGGGAGCAATCAGCCCCAGCATTTT
cdr3_aa: CASSGTGSNQPQHF

v_call: TRBV11-1
clone_size: NA
d_call: NA
cdr3_length: 14
j_call: TRBJ2-1
cdr3_nt: TGTGCCAGCAGCTCGGAGGGGGGCTTCGATGAGCAGTTCTTC
cdr3_aa: CASSSEGGFDEQFF

v_call: TRBV29-1
clone_size: NA
d_call: NA
cdr3_length: 14
j_call: TRBJ1-2
cdr3_nt: TGCAGCGTCCCCGAGGGGGGGGCGGTCTATGGCTACACCTTC
cdr3_aa: CSVPEGGAVYGYTF

v_call: TRBV5-8
clone_size: once
d_call: NA
cdr3_length: 14
j_call: TRBJ2-7
cdr3_nt: TGTGCCAGCAGCAGTGCACATTACCGGGACGAGCAGTACTTC
cdr3_aa: CASSSAHYRDEQYF

v_call: TRBV15
clone_size: NA
d_call: TRBD1
cdr3_length: 13
j_call: TRBJ2-3
cdr3_nt: TGTGCCTCTAGGGACAGGCGCACAGATACGCAGTATTTT
cdr3_aa: CASRDRRTDTQYF

v_call: TRBV27
clone_size: NA
d_call: TRBD1
cdr3_length: 15
j_call: TRBJ2-7
cdr3_nt: TGTGCCAGCAGTTTAAGGGGGACAGGGGCCTACGAGCAGTACTTC
cdr3_aa: CASSLRGTGAYEQYF

v_call: TRBV9
clone_size: few
d_call: NA
cdr3_length: 14
j_call: TRBJ2-3
cdr3_nt: TGTGCCAGCAGCGTAGACTACGGCACAGATACGCAGTATTTT
cdr3_aa: CASSVDYGTDTQYF

v_call: TRBV6-5
clone_size: NA
d_call: NA
cdr3_length: 15
j_call: TRBJ1-5
cdr3_nt: TGTGCCAGCAGTTCTCTCCCCGCAGGGAATCAGCCCCAGCATTTT
cdr3_aa: CASSSLPAGNQPQHF

v_call: TRBV5-4
clone_size: NA
d_call: NA
cdr3_length: 14
j_call: TRBJ1-1
cdr3_nt: TGTGCCAGCAGCCCGACCACAGGGTTCACTGAAGCTTTCTTT
cdr3_aa: CASSPTTGFTEAFF

v_call: TRBV9
clone_size: NA
d_call: NA
cdr3_length: 13
j_call: TRBJ2-7
cdr3_nt: TGTGCCAGCAGCGTCGGGGTCGGGTACGAGCAGTACTTC
cdr3_aa: CASSVGVGYEQYF

v_call: TRBV19
clone_size: NA
d_call: TRBD1
cdr3_length: 19
j_call: TRBJ1-5
cdr3_nt: TGTGCCAGTAGTGTGGGACAGGGGAAGGGATTTAGAAGCAATCAGCCCCAGCATTTT
cdr3_aa: CASSVGQGKGFRSNQPQHF

v_call: TRBV9
clone_size: NA
d_call: TRBD1
cdr3_length: 14
j_call: TRBJ1-2
cdr3_nt: TGTGCCAGCAGCTCAACAGGGGGTGGCTATGGCTACACCTTC
cdr3_aa: CASSSTGGGYGYTF

v_call: TRBV5-6
clone_size: NA
d_call: TRBD1
cdr3_length: 16
j_call: TRBJ2-2
cdr3_nt: TGTGCCAGCAGCTCCTCTGACAGGGAGAACACCGGGGAGCTGTTTTTT
cdr3_aa: CASSSSDRENTGELFF

v_call: TRBV13
clone_size: NA
d_call: NA
cdr3_length: 20
j_call: TRBJ1-1
cdr3_nt: TGTGCCAGCAGCCCCCGGGACAAGGGTCTGGAGGAGGCAATGAACACTGAAGCTTTCTTT
cdr3_aa: CASSPRDKGLEEAMNTEAFF

v_call: TRBV13
clone_size: NA
d_call: NA
cdr3_length: 11
j_call: TRBJ2-5
cdr3_nt: TGTGCCAGCAGCTCTGTACAGACCCAGTACTTC
cdr3_aa: CASSSVQTQYF

v_call: TRBV27
clone_size: NA
d_call: NA
cdr3_length: 15
j_call: TRBJ2-2
cdr3_nt: TGTGCCAGCAGTTTATTTTCTTCGGATTCCGGGGAGCTGTTTTTT
cdr3_aa: CASSLFSSDSGELFF

v_call: TRBV6-1
clone_size: NA
d_call: NA
cdr3_length: 14
j_call: TRBJ1-3
cdr3_nt: TGTGCCAGCATTGACCGGCTCTCTGGAAACACCATATATTTT
cdr3_aa: CASIDRLSGNTIYF

v_call: TRBV7-7
clone_size: NA
d_call: NA
cdr3_length: 18
j_call: TRBJ2-2
cdr3_nt: TGTGCTAGCAGCTTAGAAACGGGCGGGGGCCTATACACCGGGGAGCTGTTTTTT
cdr3_aa: CASSLETGGGLYTGELFF

v_call: TRBV7-3
clone_size: NA
d_call: NA
cdr3_length: 15
j_call: TRBJ2-7
cdr3_nt: TGTGCCAGCAGCACGCGGGACGGAAAACCCTACGAGCAGTACTTC
cdr3_aa: CASSTRDGKPYEQYF

v_call: TRBV7-9
clone_size: NA
d_call: TRBD2
cdr3_length: 11
j_call: TRBJ2-7
cdr3_nt: TGTGCCACGGGACTAGCGGAGGAGCAGTACTTC
cdr3_aa: CATGLAEEQYF

v_call: TRBV11-2
clone_size: NA
d_call: NA
cdr3_length: 11
j_call: TRBJ2-1
cdr3_nt: TGTGCCAGCGAAACGGGCAATGAGCAGTTCTTC
cdr3_aa: CASETGNEQFF

v_call: TRBV7-7
clone_size: NA
d_call: TRBD2
cdr3_length: 17
j_call: TRBJ2-3
cdr3_nt: TGTGCTAGCAGCTCCTTCCCGGGACTAGCGAGCACAGATACGCAGTATTTT
cdr3_aa: CASSSFPGLASTDTQYF

v_call: TRBV5-6
clone_size: NA
d_call: NA
cdr3_length: 13
j_call: TRBJ1-2
cdr3_nt: TGTGCCAGCAGCTTGGCAGGTGGGGGTGGCTACACCTTC
cdr3_aa: CASSLAGGGGYTF

v_call: TRBV4-1
clone_size: NA
d_call: TRBD2
cdr3_length: 16
j_call: TRBJ2-1
cdr3_nt: TGCGCCAGCAGCCAAACGGCTAGCGGGATGGGCAATGAGCAGTTCTTC
cdr3_aa: CASSQTASGMGNEQFF

v_call: TRBV19
clone_size: NA
d_call: TRBD1
cdr3_length: 16
j_call: TRBJ2-3
cdr3_nt: TGTGCCAGTAGTATACCCGGGACAGTACTACCAGATACGCAGTATTTT
cdr3_aa: CASSIPGTVLPDTQYF

v_call: TRBV11-2
clone_size: NA
d_call: TRBD2
cdr3_length: 17
j_call: TRBJ2-7
cdr3_nt: TGTGCCAGCACCCCCGAGTCCGGCGGGGGGTCACCCTACGAGCAGTACTTC
cdr3_aa: CASTPESGGGSPYEQYF

v_call: TRBV6-6
clone_size: NA
d_call: NA
cdr3_length: 13
j_call: TRBJ2-7
cdr3_nt: TGTGCCAGCATCCTAGGGGGGACCCACGAGCAGTACTTC
cdr3_aa: CASILGGTHEQYF